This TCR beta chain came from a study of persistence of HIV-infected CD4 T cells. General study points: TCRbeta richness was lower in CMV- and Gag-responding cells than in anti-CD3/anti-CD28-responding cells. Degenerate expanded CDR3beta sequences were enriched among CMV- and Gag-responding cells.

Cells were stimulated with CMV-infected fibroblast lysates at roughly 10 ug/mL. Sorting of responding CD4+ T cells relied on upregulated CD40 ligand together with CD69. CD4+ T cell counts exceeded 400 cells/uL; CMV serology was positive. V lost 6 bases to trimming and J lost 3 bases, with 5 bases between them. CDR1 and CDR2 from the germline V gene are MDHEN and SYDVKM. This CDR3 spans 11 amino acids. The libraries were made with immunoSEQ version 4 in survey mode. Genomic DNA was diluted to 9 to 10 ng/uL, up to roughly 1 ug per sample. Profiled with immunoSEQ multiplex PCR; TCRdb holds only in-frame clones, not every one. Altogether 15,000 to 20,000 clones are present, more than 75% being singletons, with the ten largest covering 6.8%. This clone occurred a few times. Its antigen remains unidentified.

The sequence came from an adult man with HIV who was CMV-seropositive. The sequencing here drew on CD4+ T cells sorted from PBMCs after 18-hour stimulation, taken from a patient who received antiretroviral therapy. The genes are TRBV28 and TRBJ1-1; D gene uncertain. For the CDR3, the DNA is TGTGCCAGCAGGAGTTACACTGAAGCTTTCTTT. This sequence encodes CASRSYTEAFF.